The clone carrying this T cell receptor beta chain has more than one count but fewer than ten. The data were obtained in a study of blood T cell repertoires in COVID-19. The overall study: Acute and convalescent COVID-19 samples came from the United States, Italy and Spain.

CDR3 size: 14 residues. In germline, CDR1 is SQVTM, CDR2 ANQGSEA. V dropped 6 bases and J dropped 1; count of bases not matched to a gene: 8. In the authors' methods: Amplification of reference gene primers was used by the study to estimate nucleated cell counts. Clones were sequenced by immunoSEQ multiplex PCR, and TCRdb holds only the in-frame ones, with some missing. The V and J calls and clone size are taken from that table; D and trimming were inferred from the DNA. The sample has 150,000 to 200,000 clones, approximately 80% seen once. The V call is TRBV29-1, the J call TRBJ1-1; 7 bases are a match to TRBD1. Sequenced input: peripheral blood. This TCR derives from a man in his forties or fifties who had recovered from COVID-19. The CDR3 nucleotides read TGCAGCGTGAGCGAGACAGGGTGGAACACTGAAGCTTTCTTT. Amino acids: CSVSETGWNTEAFF.